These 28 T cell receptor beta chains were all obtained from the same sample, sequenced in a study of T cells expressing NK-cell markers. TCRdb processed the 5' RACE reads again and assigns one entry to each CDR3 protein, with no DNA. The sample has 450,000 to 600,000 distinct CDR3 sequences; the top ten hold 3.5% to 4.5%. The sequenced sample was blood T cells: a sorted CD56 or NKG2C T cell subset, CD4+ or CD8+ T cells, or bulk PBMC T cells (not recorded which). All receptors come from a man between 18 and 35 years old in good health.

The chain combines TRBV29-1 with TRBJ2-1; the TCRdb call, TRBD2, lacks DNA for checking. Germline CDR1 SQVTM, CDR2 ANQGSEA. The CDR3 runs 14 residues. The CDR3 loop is CSVEDRGTSGSQFF.

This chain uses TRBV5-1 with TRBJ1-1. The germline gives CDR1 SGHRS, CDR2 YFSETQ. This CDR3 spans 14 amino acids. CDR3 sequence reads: CASSLVNSSPEAFF.

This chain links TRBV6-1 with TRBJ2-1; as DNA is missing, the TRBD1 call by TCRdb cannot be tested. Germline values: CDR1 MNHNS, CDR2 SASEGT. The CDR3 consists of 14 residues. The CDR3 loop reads CASSVSGGVNEQFF.

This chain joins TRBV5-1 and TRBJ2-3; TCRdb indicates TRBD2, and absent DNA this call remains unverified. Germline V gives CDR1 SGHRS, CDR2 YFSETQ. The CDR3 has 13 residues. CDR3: CASSPALADTQYF.

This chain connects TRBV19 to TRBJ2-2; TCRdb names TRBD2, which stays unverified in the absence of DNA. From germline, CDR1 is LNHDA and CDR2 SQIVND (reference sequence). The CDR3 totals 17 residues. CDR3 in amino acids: CASSIDLVGRGTGELFF.

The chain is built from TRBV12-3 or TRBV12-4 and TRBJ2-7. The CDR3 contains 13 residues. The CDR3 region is CASSTSKYGEQYF.

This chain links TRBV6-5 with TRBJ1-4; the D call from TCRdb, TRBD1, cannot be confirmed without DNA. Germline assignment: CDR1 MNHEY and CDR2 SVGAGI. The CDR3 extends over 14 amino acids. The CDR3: CASSRDRANEKLFF.

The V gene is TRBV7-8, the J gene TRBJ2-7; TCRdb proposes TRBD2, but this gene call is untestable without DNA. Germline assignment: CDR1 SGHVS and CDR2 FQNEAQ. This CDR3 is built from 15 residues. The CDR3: CASSLGASTAYEQYF.

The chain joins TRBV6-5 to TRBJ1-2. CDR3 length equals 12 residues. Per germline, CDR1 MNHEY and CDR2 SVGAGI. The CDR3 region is CAAAPGPHGYTF.

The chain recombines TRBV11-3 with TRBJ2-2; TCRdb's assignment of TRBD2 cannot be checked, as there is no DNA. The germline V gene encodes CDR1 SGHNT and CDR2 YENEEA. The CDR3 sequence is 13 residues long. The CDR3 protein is CASSPNSGGELFF.

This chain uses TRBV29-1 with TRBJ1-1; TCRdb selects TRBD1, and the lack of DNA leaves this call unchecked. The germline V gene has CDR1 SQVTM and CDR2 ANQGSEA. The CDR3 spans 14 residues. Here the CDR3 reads CSVVRDSTNTEAFF. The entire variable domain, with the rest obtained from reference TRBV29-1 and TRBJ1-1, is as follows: SAVISQKPSRDICQRGTSLTIQCQVDSQVTMMFWYRQQPGQSLTLIATANQGSEATYESGFVIDKFPISRPNLTFSTLTVSNMSPEDSSIYLCSVVRDSTNTEAFFGQGTRLTVV.

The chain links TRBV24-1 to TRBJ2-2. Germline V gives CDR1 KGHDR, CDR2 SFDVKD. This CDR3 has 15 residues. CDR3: CATRGTSDTPGELFF.

CDR3 sequence reads: CASSYSVSGSPETQYF. The gene calls are TRBV6-2 or TRBV6-3 and TRBJ2-5; TCRdb's D call of TRBD2 is untestable without DNA. Per the germline V gene, CDR1 is MNHEY and CDR2 is SVGEGT. The CDR3 has 16 residues.

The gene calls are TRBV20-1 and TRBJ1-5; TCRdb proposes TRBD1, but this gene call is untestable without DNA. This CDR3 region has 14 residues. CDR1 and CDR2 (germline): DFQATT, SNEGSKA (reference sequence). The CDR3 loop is CSALSPGRNQPQHF.

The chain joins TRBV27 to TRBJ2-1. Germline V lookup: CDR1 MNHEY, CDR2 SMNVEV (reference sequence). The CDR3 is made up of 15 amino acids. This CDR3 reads CASSPRSHTYNEQFF.

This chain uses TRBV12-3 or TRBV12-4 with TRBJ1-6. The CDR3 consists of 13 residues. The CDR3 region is CASTGRLNSPLHF.

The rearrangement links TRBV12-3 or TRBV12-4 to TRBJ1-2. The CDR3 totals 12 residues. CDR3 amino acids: CASSLPRRGYTF.

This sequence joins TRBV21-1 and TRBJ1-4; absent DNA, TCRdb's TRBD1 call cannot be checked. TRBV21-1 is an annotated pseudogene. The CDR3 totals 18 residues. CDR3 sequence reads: CASRTGTGPKRANEKLFF.

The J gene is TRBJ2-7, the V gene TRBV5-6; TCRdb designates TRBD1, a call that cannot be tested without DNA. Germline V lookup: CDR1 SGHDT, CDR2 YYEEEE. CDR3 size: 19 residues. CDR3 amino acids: CASSDPGTGASGLPYEQYF. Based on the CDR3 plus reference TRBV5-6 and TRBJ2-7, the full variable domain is DAGVTQSPTHLIKTRGQQVTLRCSPKSGHDTVSWYQQALGQGPQFIFQYYEEEERQRGNFPDRFSGHQFPNYSSELNVNALLLGDSALYLCASSDPGTGASGLPYEQYFGPGTRLTVT.

CDR3 residues: CASSFGHTARTGELFF. This chain links TRBV5-5 with TRBJ2-2. From germline, CDR1 is SGHKS and CDR2 YYEKEE (reference sequence). The CDR3 sequence is 16 residues long.

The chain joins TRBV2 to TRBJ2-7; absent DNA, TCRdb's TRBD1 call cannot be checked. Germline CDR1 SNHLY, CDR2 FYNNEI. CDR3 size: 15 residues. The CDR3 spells CASSQDQGSDYEQYF.

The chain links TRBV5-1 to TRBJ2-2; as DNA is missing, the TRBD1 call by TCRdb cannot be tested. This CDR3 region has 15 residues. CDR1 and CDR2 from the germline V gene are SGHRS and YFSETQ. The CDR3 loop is CASSLKGYGTGELFF.

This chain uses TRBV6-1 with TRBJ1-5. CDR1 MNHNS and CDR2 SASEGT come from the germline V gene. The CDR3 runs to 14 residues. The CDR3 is CASGRSHSNQPQHF.

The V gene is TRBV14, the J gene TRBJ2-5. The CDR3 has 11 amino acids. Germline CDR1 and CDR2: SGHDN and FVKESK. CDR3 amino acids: CASSQIGTQYF.

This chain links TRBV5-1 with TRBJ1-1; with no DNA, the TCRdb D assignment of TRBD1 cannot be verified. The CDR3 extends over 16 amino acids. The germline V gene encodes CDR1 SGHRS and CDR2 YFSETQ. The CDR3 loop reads CASSSWTGLSNTEAFF.

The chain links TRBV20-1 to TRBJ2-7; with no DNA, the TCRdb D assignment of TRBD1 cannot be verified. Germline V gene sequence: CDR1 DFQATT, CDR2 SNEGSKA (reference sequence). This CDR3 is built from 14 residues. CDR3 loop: CSAARASARYEQYF.

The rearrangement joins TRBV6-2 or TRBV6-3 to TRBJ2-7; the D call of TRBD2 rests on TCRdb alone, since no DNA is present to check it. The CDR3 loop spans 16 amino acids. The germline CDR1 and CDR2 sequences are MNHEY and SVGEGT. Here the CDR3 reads CASTRLAGDPTYEQYF.

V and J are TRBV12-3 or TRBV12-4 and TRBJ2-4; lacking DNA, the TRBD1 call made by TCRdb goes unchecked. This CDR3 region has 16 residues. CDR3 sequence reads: CASSLRSGQTPNIQYF.